Presented here are 3 T cell receptor beta chains from one specimen sequenced in a study of cytomegalovirus exposure and HLA in healthy donors. The PCR had 60 Vbeta and 13 Jbeta primers. The data were produced by immunoSEQ multiplex PCR, yet TCRdb's version contains in-frame clones alone and is incomplete. The sample holds about 100,000 clones, roughly four fifths seen once. The sequencing input was PBMCs. Receptor source: a man in his forties in good health and CMV-seronegative.

The chain combines TRBV5-6 with TRBJ1-2; the D is unclear. The germline V and J ends were trimmed by 5 bases and 1 base, with 6 bases remaining between them. Germline CDR1 reads SGHDT; CDR2 reads YYEEEE. The CDR3 runs 12 residues. The CDR3 is CASRQLNYGYTF. For the CDR3, the DNA is TGTGCCAGCAGACAGCTTAACTATGGCTACACCTTC. Using reference TRBV5-6 and TRBJ1-2 for the parts outside the CDR3, the full variable domain is DAGVTQSPTHLIKTRGQQVTLRCSPKSGHDTVSWYQQALGQGPQFIFQYYEEEERQRGNFPDRFSGHQFPNYSSELNVNALLLGDSALYLCASRQLNYGYTFGSGTRLTVV.

V is TRBV7-3 and J is TRBJ2-2; 9 bases align to TRBD2. Germline CDR1 and CDR2: SGHTA and FQGTGA. This CDR3 comprises 16 residues. The V gene end was trimmed by 2 bases and the J gene end by 6 bases; junction bases not matched to a gene: 7. The CDR3 DNA reads as TGTGCCAGCAGCTTAGGGGGACTAGCTGGCTCCGGGGAGCTGTTTTTT. It translates to CASSLGGLAGSGELFF.

A word on this clone: A junction boundary mismatches the germline segment, possibly from a read error. The J gene is TRBJ1-1, the V gene TRBV27; D remains unclear. This CDR3 comprises 14 residues. Germline CDR1 is MNHEY and CDR2 is SMNVEV (reference sequence). CDR3 sequence: CASKFTQSNAEAFF. Written as DNA, the CDR3 is TGTGCCAGCAAATTTACCCAGTCGAACGCTGAAGCTTTCTTT.